Listed here are 12 T cell receptor beta chains from one sample, sequenced in a study of blood T cell repertoires in COVID-19. Assay: immunoSEQ multiplex PCR; the TCRdb copy retains only in-frame clones and omits some. This sample yields about 54,000 clones, of which 80% to 85% are seen a single time; more than 2.5% belongs to the top ten. Sequencing was performed on peripheral blood. The receptors shown here come from a man aged 45-60 years with acute or convalescent COVID-19.

The chain couples TRBV19 to TRBJ2-3; D might be TRBD2 (5 bases). V was pared by 8 bases and J by 2 bases, with 17 bases between. Germline V gene sequence: CDR1 LNHDA, CDR2 SQIVND (reference sequence). CDR3 size: 15 residues. The CDR3 bases are TGTGCCAGTTGCCCCGAGGGTGACTCCACAGATACGCAGTATTTT. Protein: CASCPEGDSTDTQYF.

This rearrangement joins TRBV5-1 to TRBJ2-1; D is perhaps TRBD2 (6 bases). The germline V and J ends were trimmed by 5 bases and 0 bases, with 12 bases remaining between them. Germline V gives CDR1 SGHRS, CDR2 YFSETQ. This CDR3 contains 15 residues. The CDR3 is CASSGDGSSYNEQFF. The CDR3 DNA reads as TGCGCCAGCAGTGGGGACGGGAGCTCCTACAATGAGCAGTTCTTC.

V gene TRBV5-6 combines with J gene TRBJ2-4, with D perhaps TRBD2 (5 bases). The V gene's germline CDR1 is SGHDT and CDR2 YYEEEE. The CDR3 covers 15 residues. V lost 2 bases and J lost 1, with 10 bases in between. For the CDR3, the DNA is TGTGCCAGCAGCTTTCGACGGACTGCCAAAAACATTCAGTACTTC. Amino acids: CASSFRRTAKNIQYF.

This clone is labeled as medium-sized. The chain combines TRBV5-6 with TRBJ2-5; 10 bases agree with TRBD1. Germline trimming cut 2 bases from V and 10 bases from J; bases unmatched to any gene: 11. Germline V gene sequence: CDR1 SGHDT, CDR2 YYEEEE. CDR3 length equals 15 residues. CDR3: CASSLFSGTGEYQYF. The DNA for the CDR3 is TGTGCCAGCAGCTTATTCTCCGGGACAGGGGAGTACCAGTACTTC.

The gene calls are TRBV4-1 and TRBJ1-4, with TRBD1 identical over 9 bases. Germline V gives CDR1 MGHRA, CDR2 YSYEKL. The junction had 8 bases not matched to a gene; V was cut back by 1 base and J by 8 bases. The CDR3 extends over 16 amino acids. DNA for the CDR3: TGCGCCAGCAGCCAAGCTCCGGGACAGGGTTACGAAAAACTGTTTTTT. It yields the protein CASSQAPGQGYEKLFF.

V usage is TRBV2 and J usage is TRBJ2-5, with 8 bases that match TRBD1. The V and J ends lost 5 bases and 2 bases, in that order; junction bases with no gene match: 4. Per the germline V gene, CDR1 is SNHLY and CDR2 is FYNNEI. CDR3 length: 14 residues. This chain's CDR3 is CASSKGQGQETQYF. CDR3 coding DNA: TGTGCCAGCAGTAAAGGACAGGGACAAGAGACCCAGTACTTC. The full variable domain, rest sourced from reference TRBV2 and TRBJ2-5, is EPEVTQTPSHQVTQMGQEVILRCVPISNHLYFYWYRQILGQKVEFLVSFYNNEISEKSEIFDDQFSVERPDGSNFTLKIRSTKLEDSAMYFCASSKGQGQETQYFGPGTRLLVL.

The chain recombines TRBV7-3 with TRBJ1-1, with 7 bases aligning to TRBD1. J gave up 0 bases and V 4 bases, and 2 bases lay outside the gene matches. CDR1 is SGHTA and CDR2 is FQGTGA in the germline V gene. There are 14 residues in the CDR3. The DNA for the CDR3 is TGTGCCAGCAGCTCGACAGGGTTGAACACTGAAGCTTTCTTT. Residues: CASSSTGLNTEAFF.

The chain joins TRBV28 to TRBJ2-7; 10 positions match TRBD2. The V segment lost 4 bases and the J segment 2 bases; nucleotides outside the gene matches: 8. This CDR3 has 16 residues. Germline V lookup: CDR1 MDHEN, CDR2 SYDVKM. The chain's CDR3 is CASSSRLAGEAYEQYF. CDR3 DNA sequence: TGTGCCAGCAGTTCTAGACTAGCGGGTGAAGCCTACGAGCAGTACTTC.

This sequence joins TRBV5-1 and TRBJ2-1, with 11 bases lining up with TRBD2. The germline CDR1 and CDR2 sequences are SGHRS and YFSETQ. V lost 0 bases and J lost 7; bases outside the gene matches: 6. CDR3 size: 16 residues. CDR3 sequence (DNA): TGCGCCAGCAGCTTGGCGACTAGCGGGGTTATGAATGAGCAGTTCTTC. Its protein product is CASSLATSGVMNEQFF.

V and J are TRBV5-1 and TRBJ1-4; possible D gene TRBD1, 5 bases. Germline V gene data show CDR1 as SGHRS and CDR2 as YFSETQ. V lost 0 bases, J lost 11 bases, and 17 bases lay in between. The CDR3 has 15 amino acids. The CDR3 sequence: CASSLASDAGGKLFF. As DNA, the CDR3 is TGCGCCAGCAGCTTGGCCTCTGACGCCGGGGGGAAACTGTTTTTT.

This CDR3 reads CASSYDERSYEQYF. The DNA of the CDR3 is TGTGCCAGCAGTTACGACGAACGGAGCTACGAGCAGTACTTC. The chain recombines TRBV6-5 with TRBJ2-7, with no clear D. The CDR3 length is 14 residues. V was cut by 2 bases and J by 3 bases, with 11 bases left in between. The V gene's germline CDR1 is MNHEY and CDR2 SVGAGI.

This chain uses TRBV19 with TRBJ1-6, with unresolved D. V dropped 4 bases and J dropped 4 bases, with 14 bases sitting between them. CDR1 LNHDA and CDR2 SQIVND come from the germline V gene (reference sequence). This CDR3 region has 16 residues. Here the CDR3 DNA reads TGTGCCAGTAGTAGGTGGGCAGAAAATTATAATTCACCCCTCCACTTT. Translating gives CASSRWAENYNSPLHF.